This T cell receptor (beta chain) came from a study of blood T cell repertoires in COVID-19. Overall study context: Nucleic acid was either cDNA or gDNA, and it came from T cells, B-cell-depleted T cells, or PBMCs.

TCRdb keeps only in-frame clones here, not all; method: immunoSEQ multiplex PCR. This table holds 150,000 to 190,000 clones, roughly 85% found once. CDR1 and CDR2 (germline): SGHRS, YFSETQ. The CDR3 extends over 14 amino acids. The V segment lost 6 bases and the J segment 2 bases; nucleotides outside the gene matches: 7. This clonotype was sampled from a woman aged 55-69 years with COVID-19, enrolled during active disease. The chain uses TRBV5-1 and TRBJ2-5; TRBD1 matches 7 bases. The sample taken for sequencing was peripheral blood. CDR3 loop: CASTPDRIQETQYF. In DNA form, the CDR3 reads TGCGCCAGCACCCCGGACAGGATTCAAGAGACCCAGTACTTC.